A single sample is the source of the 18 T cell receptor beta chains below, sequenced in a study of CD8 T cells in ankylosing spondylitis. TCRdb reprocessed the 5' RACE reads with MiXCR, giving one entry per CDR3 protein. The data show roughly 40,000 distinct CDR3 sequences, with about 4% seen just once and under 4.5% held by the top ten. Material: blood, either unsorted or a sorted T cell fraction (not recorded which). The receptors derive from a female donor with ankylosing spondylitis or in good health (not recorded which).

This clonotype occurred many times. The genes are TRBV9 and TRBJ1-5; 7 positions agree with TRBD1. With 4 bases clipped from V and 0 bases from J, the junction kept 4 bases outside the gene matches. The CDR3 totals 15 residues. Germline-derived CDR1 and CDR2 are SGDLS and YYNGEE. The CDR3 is CASSLTGVSNQPQHF. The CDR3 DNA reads TGTGCCAGCAGCCTAACAGGGGTTAGCAATCAGCCCCAGCATTTT.

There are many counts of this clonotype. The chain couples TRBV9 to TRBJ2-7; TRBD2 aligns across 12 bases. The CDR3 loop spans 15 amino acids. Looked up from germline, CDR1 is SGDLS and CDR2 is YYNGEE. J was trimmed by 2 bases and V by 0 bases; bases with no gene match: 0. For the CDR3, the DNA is TGTGCCAGCAGCGTAGGGACTAGCGGGGCCTACGAGCAGTACTTC. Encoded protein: CASSVGTSGAYEQYF.

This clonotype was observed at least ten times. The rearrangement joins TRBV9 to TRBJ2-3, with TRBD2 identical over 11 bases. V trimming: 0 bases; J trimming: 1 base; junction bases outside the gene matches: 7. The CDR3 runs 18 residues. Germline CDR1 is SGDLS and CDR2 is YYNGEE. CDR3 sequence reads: CASSVAPLAGGRTDTQYF. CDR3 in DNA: TGTGCCAGCAGCGTAGCGCCCTTAGCGGGGGGGCGCACAGATACGCAGTATTTT.

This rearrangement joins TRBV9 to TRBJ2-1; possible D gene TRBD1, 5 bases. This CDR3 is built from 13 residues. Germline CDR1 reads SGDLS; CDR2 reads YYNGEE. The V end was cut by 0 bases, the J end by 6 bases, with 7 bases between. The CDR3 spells CASSVADSNEQFF. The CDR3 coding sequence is TGTGCCAGCAGCGTAGCAGACAGCAATGAGCAGTTCTTC.

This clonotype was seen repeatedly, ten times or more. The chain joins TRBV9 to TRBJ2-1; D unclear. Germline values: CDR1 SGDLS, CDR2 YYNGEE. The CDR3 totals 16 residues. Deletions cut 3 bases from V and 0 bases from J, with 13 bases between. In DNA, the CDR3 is TGTGCCAGCAGCGCCCGTCTGGCAAGCTCCTACAATGAGCAGTTCTTC. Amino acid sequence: CASSARLASSYNEQFF.

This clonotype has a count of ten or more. In DNA form, the CDR3 reads TGTGCCAGCAGGGGGGTTGGGGGAAATGAGCAGTTCTTC. This sequence encodes CASRGVGGNEQFF. This sequence joins TRBV9 and TRBJ2-1; TRBD1 or TRBD2 may be the D gene (5 bases each). The CDR3 covers 13 residues. Trimming cost V 5 bases and J 7 bases, with 13 bases left between them. Germline V gene lookup returns CDR1 SGDLS and CDR2 YYNGEE. The whole variable domain, remainder taken from reference TRBV9 and TRBJ2-1, is DSGVTQTPKHLITATGQRVTLRCSPRSGDLSVYWYQQSLDQGLQFLIQYYNGEERAKGNILERFSAQQFPDLHSELNLSSLELGDSALYFCASRGVGGNEQFFGPGTRLTVL.

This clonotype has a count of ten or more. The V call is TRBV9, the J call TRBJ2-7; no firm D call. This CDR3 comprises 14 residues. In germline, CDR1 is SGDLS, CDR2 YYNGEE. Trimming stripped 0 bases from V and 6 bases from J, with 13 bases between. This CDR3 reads CASSVVANYGEQYF. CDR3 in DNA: TGTGCCAGCAGCGTAGTAGCCAATTACGGCGAGCAGTACTTC.

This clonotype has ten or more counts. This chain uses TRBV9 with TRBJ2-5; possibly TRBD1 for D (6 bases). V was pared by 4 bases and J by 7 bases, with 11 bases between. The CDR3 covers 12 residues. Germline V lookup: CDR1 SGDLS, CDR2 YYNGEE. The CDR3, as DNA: TGTGCCAGCAGCCCGATACAGGGGACCCAGTACTTC. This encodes CASSPIQGTQYF.

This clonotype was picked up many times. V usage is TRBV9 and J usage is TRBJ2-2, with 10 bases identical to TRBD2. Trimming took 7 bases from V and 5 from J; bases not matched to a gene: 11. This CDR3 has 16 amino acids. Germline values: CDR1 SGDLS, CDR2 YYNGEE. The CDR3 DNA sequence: TGTGCCAGCGGCCCCCTCCTAGCGGGGGAGACCGGGGAGCTGTTTTTT. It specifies CASGPLLAGETGELFF.

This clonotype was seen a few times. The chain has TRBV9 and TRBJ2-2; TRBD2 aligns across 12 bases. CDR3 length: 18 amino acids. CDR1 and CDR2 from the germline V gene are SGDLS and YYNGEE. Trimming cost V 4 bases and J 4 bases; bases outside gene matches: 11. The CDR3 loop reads CASSPIPLAGGPTGELFF. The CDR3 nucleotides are TGTGCCAGCAGCCCGATACCGCTAGCGGGGGGGCCCACCGGGGAGCTGTTTTTT.

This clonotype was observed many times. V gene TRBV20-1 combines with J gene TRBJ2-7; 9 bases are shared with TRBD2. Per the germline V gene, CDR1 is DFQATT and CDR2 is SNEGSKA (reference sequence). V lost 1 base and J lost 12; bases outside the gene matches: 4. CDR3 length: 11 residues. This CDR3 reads CSARVGGGVYF. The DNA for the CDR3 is TGCAGTGCTAGAGTGGGCGGGGGGGTGTACTTC.

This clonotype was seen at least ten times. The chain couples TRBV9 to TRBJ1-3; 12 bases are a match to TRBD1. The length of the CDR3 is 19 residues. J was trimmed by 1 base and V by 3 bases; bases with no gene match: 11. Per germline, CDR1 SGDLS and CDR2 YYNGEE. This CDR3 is CASSASLGGQGASGNTIYF. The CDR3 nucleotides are TGTGCCAGCAGCGCATCCCTGGGGGGACAGGGGGCTTCTGGAAACACCATATATTTT.

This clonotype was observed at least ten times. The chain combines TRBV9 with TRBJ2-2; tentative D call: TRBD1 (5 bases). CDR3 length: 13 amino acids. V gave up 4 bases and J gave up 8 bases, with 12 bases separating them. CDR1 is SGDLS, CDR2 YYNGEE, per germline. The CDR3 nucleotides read TGTGCCAGCAGCTTCCAGGGTTTGGGGGAGCTGTTTTTT. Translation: CASSFQGLGELFF.

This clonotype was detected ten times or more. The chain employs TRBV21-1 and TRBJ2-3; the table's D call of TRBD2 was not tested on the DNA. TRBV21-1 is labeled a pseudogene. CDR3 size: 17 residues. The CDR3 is CASLPSASGDNTDTQYF. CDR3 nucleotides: TGTGCCAGTCTTCCCAGCGCTAGCGGAGATAACACAGATACGCAGTATTTT.

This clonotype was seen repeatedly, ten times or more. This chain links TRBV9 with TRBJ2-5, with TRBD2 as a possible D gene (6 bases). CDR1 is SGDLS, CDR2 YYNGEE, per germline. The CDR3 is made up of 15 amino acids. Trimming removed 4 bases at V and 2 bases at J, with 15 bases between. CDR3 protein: CASSPLLGLQETQYF. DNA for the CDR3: TGTGCCAGCAGCCCCCTATTGGGACTGCAAGAGACCCAGTACTTC.

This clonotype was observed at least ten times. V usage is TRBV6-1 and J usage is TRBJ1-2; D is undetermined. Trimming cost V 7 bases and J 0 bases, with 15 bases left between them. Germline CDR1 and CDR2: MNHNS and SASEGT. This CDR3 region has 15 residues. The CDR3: CASIQGQLANYGYTF. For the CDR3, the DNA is TGTGCCAGCATCCAAGGGCAGCTCGCTAACTATGGCTACACCTTC.

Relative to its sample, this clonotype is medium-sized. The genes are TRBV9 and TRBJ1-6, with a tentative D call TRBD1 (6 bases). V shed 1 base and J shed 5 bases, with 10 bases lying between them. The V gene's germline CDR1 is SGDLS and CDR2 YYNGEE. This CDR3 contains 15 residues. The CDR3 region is CASSVSAGDNSPLHF. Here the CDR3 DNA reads TGTGCCAGCAGCGTATCGGCAGGGGATAATTCACCCCTCCACTTT. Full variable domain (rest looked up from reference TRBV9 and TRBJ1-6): DSGVTQTPKHLITATGQRVTLRCSPRSGDLSVYWYQQSLDQGLQFLIQYYNGEERAKGNILERFSAQQFPDLHSELNLSSLELGDSALYFCASSVSAGDNSPLHFGNGTRLTVT.

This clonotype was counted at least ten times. The DNA of the CDR3 is TGTGCCAGCAGCGTAGGAGGGTCGTACACCGGGGAGCTGTTTTTT. This sequence encodes CASSVGGSYTGELFF. The rearrangement joins TRBV9 to TRBJ2-2; possible D gene TRBD2, 5 bases. V shed 0 bases and J shed 3 bases, with 9 bases lying between them. The length of the CDR3 is 15 residues. Germline V gene sequence: CDR1 SGDLS, CDR2 YYNGEE.